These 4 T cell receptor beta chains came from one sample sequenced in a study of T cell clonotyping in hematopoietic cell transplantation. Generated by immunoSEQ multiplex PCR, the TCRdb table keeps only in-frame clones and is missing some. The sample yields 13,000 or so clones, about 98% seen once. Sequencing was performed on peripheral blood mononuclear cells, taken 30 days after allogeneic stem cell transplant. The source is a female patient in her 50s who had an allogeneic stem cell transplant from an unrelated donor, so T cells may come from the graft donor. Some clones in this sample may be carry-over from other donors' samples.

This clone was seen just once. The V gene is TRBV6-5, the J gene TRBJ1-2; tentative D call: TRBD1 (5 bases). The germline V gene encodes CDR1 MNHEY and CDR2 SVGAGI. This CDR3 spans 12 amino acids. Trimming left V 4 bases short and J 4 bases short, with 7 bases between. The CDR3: CASSWGGYGYTF. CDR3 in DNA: TGTGCCAGCAGTTGGGGCGGCTATGGCTACACCTTC.

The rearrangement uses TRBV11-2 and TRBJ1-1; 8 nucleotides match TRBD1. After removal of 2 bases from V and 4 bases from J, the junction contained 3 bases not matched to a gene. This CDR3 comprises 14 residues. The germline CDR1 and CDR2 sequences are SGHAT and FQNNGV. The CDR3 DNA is TGTGCCAGCAGCTTATTGGGGACAGGCACTGAAGCTTTCTTT. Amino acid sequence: CASSLLGTGTEAFF.

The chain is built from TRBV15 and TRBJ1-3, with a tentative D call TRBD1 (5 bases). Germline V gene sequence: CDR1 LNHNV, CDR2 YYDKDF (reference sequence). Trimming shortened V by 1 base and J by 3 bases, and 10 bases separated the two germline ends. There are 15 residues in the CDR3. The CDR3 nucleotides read TGTGCCACCAGCAGAGGGGGGGACGGTGGAAACACCATATATTTT. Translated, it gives CATSRGGDGGNTIYF.

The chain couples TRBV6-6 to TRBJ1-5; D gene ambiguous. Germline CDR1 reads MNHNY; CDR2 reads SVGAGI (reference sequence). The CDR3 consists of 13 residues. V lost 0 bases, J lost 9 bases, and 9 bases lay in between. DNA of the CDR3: TGTGCCAGCAGTTACTCGACGGTCGTGCCCCAGCATTTT. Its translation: CASSYSTVVPQHF.